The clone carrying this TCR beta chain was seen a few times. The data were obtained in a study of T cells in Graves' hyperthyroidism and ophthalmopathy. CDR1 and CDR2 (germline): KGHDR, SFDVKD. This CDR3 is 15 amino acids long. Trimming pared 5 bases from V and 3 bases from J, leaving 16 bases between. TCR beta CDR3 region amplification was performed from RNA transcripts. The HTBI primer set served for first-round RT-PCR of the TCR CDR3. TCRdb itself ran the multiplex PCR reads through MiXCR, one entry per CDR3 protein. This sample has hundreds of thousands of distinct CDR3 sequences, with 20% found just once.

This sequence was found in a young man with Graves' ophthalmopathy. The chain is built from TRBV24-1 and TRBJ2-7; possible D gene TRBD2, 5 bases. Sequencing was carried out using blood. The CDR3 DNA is TGTGCCACCAGTGCCGGGATCCAAAGCTTCTACGAGCAGTACTTC. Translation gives CATSAGIQSFYEQYF.